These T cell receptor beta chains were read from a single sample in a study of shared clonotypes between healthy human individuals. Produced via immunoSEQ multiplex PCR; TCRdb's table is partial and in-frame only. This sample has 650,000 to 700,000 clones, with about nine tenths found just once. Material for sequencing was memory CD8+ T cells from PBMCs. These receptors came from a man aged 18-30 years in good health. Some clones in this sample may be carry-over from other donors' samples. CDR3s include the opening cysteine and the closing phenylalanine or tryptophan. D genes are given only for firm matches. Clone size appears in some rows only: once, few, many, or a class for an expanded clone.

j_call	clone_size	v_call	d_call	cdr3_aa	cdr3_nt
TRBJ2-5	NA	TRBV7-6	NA	CASSGRETQYF	TGTGCCAGCAGCGGCAGAGAGACCCAGTACTTC
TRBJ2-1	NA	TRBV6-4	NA	CASSDGGSYNEQFF	TGTGCCAGCAGTGACGGCGGCTCCTACAATGAGCAGTTCTTC
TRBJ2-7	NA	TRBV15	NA	CATSRDLGFTYEQYF	TGTGCCACCAGCAGAGATCTAGGGTTTACGTACGAGCAGTACTTC
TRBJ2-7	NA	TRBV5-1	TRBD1	CASTTGSGGYEQYF	TGCGCCAGCACAACGGGTTCAGGGGGCTACGAGCAGTACTTC
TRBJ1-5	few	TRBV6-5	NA	CASSMGSWQPQHF	TGTGCCAGCTCAATGGGTTCCTGGCAGCCCCAGCATTTT
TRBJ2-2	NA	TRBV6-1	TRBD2	CASSVPGLAGTGELFF	TGTGCCAGCAGTGTCCCGGGACTAGCGGGGACCGGGGAGCTGTTTTTT
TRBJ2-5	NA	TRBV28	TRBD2	CASSFGTSEQETQYF	TGTGCCAGCAGTTTTGGGACTAGCGAACAAGAGACCCAGTACTTC
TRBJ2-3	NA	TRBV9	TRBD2	CASSISGSADTQYF	TGTGCCAGCAGCATAAGCGGGAGCGCAGATACGCAGTATTTT
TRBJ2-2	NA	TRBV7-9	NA	CAPQGARDGELFF	TGTGCCCCCCAAGGGGCGCGGGACGGGGAGCTGTTTTTT
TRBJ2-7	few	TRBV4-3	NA	CASSQDQARRGSYEQYF	TGCGCCAGCAGCCAAGACCAAGCGCGGAGGGGATCCTACGAGCAGTACTTC
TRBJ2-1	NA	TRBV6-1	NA	CASSGGNEQFF	TGTGCCAGCAGTGGCGGGAATGAGCAGTTCTTC
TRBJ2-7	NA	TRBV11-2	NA	CASRQKGSYEQYF	TGTGCCAGCAGACAAAAGGGGTCCTACGAGCAGTACTTC
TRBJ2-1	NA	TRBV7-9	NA	CASSFPSASPYNEQFF	TGTGCCAGCAGCTTTCCTAGCGCTAGCCCTTACAATGAGCAGTTCTTC
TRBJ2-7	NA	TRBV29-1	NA	CSVEASYEQYF	TGCAGCGTTGAGGCCAGCTACGAGCAGTACTTC
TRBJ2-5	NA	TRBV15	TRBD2	CATSRVTSAQETQYF	TGTGCCACCAGCAGAGTGACTAGCGCCCAAGAGACCCAGTACTTC
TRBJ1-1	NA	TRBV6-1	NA	CASSGERCF	TGTGCCAGCAGTGGAGAGCGGTGCTTT
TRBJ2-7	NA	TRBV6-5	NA	CASRPQEGYYEQYF	TGTGCCAGCAGGCCCCAGGAGGGATACTACGAGCAGTACTTC
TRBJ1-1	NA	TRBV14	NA	CASSPGTPEAFF	TGTGCCAGCAGCCCGGGGACACCCGAAGCTTTCTTT
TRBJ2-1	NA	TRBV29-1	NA	CSVEDTGPRSYNEQFF	TGCAGCGTTGAAGATACGGGGCCTCGCTCCTACAATGAGCAGTTCTTC
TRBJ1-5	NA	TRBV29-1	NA	CSVFSPGSNQPQHF	TGCAGCGTTTTCAGCCCAGGGAGCAATCAGCCCCAGCATTTT
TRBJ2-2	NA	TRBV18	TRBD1	CASSPPTGISGELFF	TGTGCCAGCTCACCCCCGACAGGGATAAGCGGGGAGCTGTTTTTT
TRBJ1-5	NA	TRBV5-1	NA	CASSSTGSSNQPQHF	TGCGCCAGCAGCTCCACAGGATCTAGCAATCAGCCCCAGCATTTT
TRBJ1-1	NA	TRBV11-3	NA	CASSRGNTEAFF	TGTGCCAGCTCCCGGGGGAACACTGAAGCTTTCTTT
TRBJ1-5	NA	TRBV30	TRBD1	CASSDRDTQPQHF	TGTGCCTCGTCCGACAGGGATACCCAGCCCCAGCATTTT
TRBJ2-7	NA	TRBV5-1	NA	CASSLEGGRAYEQYF	TGCGCCAGCAGCTTGGAGGGGGGAAGGGCCTACGAGCAGTACTTC
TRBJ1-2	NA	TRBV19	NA	CASKLGYGYTF	TGTGCCAGTAAATTGGGTTATGGCTACACCTTC
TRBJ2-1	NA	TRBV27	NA	CASRVEISSYNEQFF	TGTGCCAGCAGGGTGGAGATTAGCTCCTACAATGAGCAGTTCTTC
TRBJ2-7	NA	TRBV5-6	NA	CASSLYSSYEQYF	TGTGCCAGCAGCTTGTACAGTTCCTACGAGCAGTACTTC
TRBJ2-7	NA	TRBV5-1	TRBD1	CASSLAPTGATYEQYF	TGCGCCAGCTCACTGGCCCCGACAGGGGCCACCTACGAGCAGTACTTC
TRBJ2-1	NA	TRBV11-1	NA	CATRGSEQFF	TGTGCCACCCGTGGGAGCGAGCAGTTCTTC
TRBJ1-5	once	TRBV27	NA	CASSSGKGFRPGKAQHF	TGTGCCAGCAGTTCCGGGAAGGGCTTTCGCCCTGGGAAGGCCCAGCATTTT
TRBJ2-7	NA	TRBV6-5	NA	CASSARGISYEQYF	TGTGCCAGCAGTGCGAGGGGTATCTCCTACGAGCAGTACTTC
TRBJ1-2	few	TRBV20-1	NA	CSARDYGYTF	TGCAGTGCTAGGGACTATGGCTACACCTTC
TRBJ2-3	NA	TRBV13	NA	CASSTYRTLGTQYF	TGTGCCAGCAGCACCTACAGGACCCTAGGTACGCAGTATTTT
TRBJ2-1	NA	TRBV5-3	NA	CARSMGLRPRSEQFF	TGTGCCAGAAGCATGGGACTCCGGCCCAGAAGTGAGCAGTTCTTC
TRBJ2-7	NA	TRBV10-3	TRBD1	CATSGFARGTGGNYEQYF	TGTGCCACCTCCGGATTTGCTAGGGGGACAGGGGGTAATTACGAGCAGTACTTC
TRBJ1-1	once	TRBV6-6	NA	CASSYSAGNEAFF	TGTGCCAGCAGTTACTCCGCCGGTAATGAAGCTTTCTTT
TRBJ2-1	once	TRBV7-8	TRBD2	CASREASGRQNEQFF	TGTGCCAGCAGAGAGGCTAGCGGGAGGCAGAATGAGCAGTTCTTC
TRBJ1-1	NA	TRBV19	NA	CASSMRPTEAFF	TGTGCCAGTAGTATGCGGCCGACTGAAGCTTTCTTT
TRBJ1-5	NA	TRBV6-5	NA	CASKPGLYQPQHF	TGTGCCAGCAAGCCGGGACTTTATCAGCCCCAGCATTTT
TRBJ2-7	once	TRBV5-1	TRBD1	CASSPGQGTPYEQYF	TGCGCCAGCAGCCCCGGACAGGGAACCCCCTACGAGCAGTACTTC
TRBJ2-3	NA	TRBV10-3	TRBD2	CAISGGGSTDTQYF	TGTGCCATCAGCGGCGGGGGGTCCACAGATACGCAGTATTTT